This TCR beta chain comes out of a study of T cell repertoires in cytomegalovirus infection. The CDR3 consists of 14 residues. Germline V gene data show CDR1 as MNHEY and CDR2 as SMNVEV (reference sequence). The ends were cut back, 2 bases at V and 5 bases at J, with 12 bases in the middle. Remarks on this clonotype: Its antigen is not known.

TCRdb itself ran the reads through MiXCR, one entry per CDR3 protein. In the table there are about a million distinct CDR3 sequences, roughly 30% of which are singletons. The sample consisted of cultured CD8+ T cells from PBMCs, taken from culture after CMV antigen stimulation. V is TRBV27 and J is TRBJ1-1, with D possibly being TRBD1 (5 bases). The clonotype comes from a human donor in good health (CMV status not recorded). Some clones in this sample may be carry-over from other donors' samples. CDR3 sequence (DNA): TGTGCCAGCAGTTTAATGTCACAGGCTACTGAAGCTTTCTTT. It codes for CASSLMSQATEAFF.